These 18 T cell receptor beta chains were sequenced from one sample in a study of early T cells in non-severe SARS-CoV-2 infection. From the 5' RACE reads, TCRdb called clonotypes with MiXCR, one entry per CDR3 protein. Altogether tens of thousands of distinct CDR3 sequences are present, about 10% being singletons, with the ten largest covering 5.9%. Input material: whole blood. The receptors derive from an adult who was a healthcare worker with PCR-confirmed SARS-CoV-2 infection or an uninfected control (not recorded which).

This clonotype appeared many times. Since the CDR3 does not end with the conserved phenylalanine or tryptophan, this likely comes from a read error. The DNA is left out, because the CDR3 cannot be placed on it with certainty; the CDR3 is given as TCRdb lists it. CDR3 protein: CASSEMGTEGI. The chain combines TRBV6-1 with TRBJ1-1. The CDR3 length equals 11 residues, ends included. Germline V gives CDR1 MNHNS, CDR2 SASEGT.

In its sample, this clonotype was seen a few times. The chain is built from TRBV6-6 and TRBJ1-1, with D possibly TRBD1 on 5 matching bases. The V gene lost 2 bases and the J gene lost 1 base, with 11 bases spanning the gap. The V gene's germline CDR1 is MNHNY and CDR2 SVGAGI (reference sequence). The CDR3 spans 15 residues. This CDR3 is CASSYGGRRNTEAFF. For the CDR3, the DNA is TGTGCCAGCAGTTACGGGGGACGGCGGAACACTGAAGCTTTCTTT.

This clonotype was seen more than once but under ten times. The rearrangement uses TRBV20-1 and TRBJ2-7, with 11 nucleotides matching TRBD2. V shed 6 bases and J 1 base; nucleotides not matched to a gene: 5. Looked up from germline, CDR1 is DFQATT and CDR2 is SNEGSKA (reference sequence). The CDR3 extends over 14 amino acids. This CDR3 reads CSAVSGRASYEQYF. The DNA of the CDR3 is TGCAGTGCCGTTAGCGGGAGGGCGTCCTACGAGCAGTACTTC.

The V call is TRBV20-1, the J call TRBJ2-2; possible D gene TRBD2, 5 bases. Germline V gene sequence: CDR1 DFQATT, CDR2 SNEGSKA (reference sequence). V lost 3 bases to trimming and J lost 7 bases, with 18 bases between them. CDR3 length: 15 residues. The CDR3 coding sequence is TGCAGTGCTAGTTCAGCGGAAAAGGCCGACGGGGAGCTGTTTTTT. Amino acid sequence: CSASSAEKADGELFF.

This clonotype was seen repeatedly, ten times or more. The V call is TRBV11-2, the J call TRBJ2-2, with 8 bases fitting TRBD1. The CDR3 covers 15 residues. V shed 5 bases and J 5 bases; nucleotides not matched to a gene: 7. Germline assignment: CDR1 SGHAT and CDR2 FQNNGV. CDR3 sequence (DNA): TGTGCCAGCAGCCCCGTCAGGGGGCGGACCGGGGAGCTGTTTTTT. Amino acid sequence: CASSPVRGRTGELFF.

This clonotype showed up many times. The rearrangement links TRBV12-5 to TRBJ2-1; 7 nucleotides line up with TRBD1. The V and J ends lost 10 bases and 9 bases, in that order; junction bases with no gene match: 9. Germline V CDR1 and CDR2: LGHNT, FRNRAP. This CDR3 has 12 residues. The CDR3 DNA is TGTGCTACCACGTCAGAGGGGGCTGAGCAGTTCTTC. Amino acid sequence: CATTSEGAEQFF. The variable domain in full, completed from reference TRBV12-5 and TRBJ2-1, reads DARVTQTPRHKVTEMGQEVTMRCQPILGHNTVFWYRQTMMQGLELLAYFRNRAPLDDSGMPKDRFSAEMPDATLATLKIQPSEPRDSAVYFCATTSEGAEQFFGPGTRLTVL.

This clonotype was found many times. The chain has TRBV9 and TRBJ2-2; D call uncertain. In germline, CDR1 is SGDLS, CDR2 YYNGEE. There are 14 residues in the CDR3. V was pared by 4 bases and J by 6 bases, with 13 bases between. CDR3 residues: CASSPGARPGELFF. The CDR3 DNA reads as TGTGCCAGCAGCCCGGGTGCCCGACCCGGGGAGCTGTTTTTT.

This clonotype was observed at least ten times. V gene TRBV24-1 combines with J gene TRBJ2-2; 10 bases fit TRBD1. CDR3 length equals 16 residues. The ends lost 0 bases at V and 7 bases at J; junction bases unmatched: 4. Germline loops: CDR1 KGHDR, CDR2 SFDVKD. In nucleotides, the CDR3 is TGTGCCACCAGTGATTTGGGGGACAGGGGAGTCGGGGAGCTGTTTTTT. Translating gives CATSDLGDRGVGELFF.

The J gene is TRBJ2-2, the V gene TRBV6-2 or TRBV6-3, with 8 bases fitting TRBD2. The CDR3 spans 14 residues. The germline gives CDR1 MNHEY, CDR2 SVGEGT. V dropped 6 bases and J dropped 2; count of bases not matched to a gene: 2. The CDR3: CASRLAANTGELFF. In nucleotides, the CDR3 is TGTGCCAGCAGACTAGCGGCTAACACCGGGGAGCTGTTTTTT.

This clonotype was counted many times. The chain's CDR3 is CASSSLDVPSNTEAFF. The CDR3 region has the DNA TGTGCCAGCAGCTCCCTGGATGTGCCCAGTAACACTGAAGCTTTCTTT. The chain combines TRBV11-2 with TRBJ1-1; D unresolved. The CDR3 is 16 residues long. Deletions cut 4 bases from V and 2 bases from J, with 17 bases between. The germline CDR1 and CDR2 sequences are SGHAT and FQNNGV.

The rearrangement joins TRBV7-2 to TRBJ1-2; D gene uncertain. The ends were cut back, 1 base at V and 4 bases at J, with 7 bases in the middle. The CDR3 is 13 residues long. Germline V gene data show CDR1 as SGHTA and CDR2 as FQGNSA. CDR3 residues: CASSLEAPYGYTF. The CDR3 DNA follows: TGTGCCAGCAGCTTAGAGGCACCCTATGGCTACACCTTC. The variable domain in full, completed from reference TRBV7-2 and TRBJ1-2, reads GAGVSQSPSNKVTEKGKDVELRCDPISGHTALYWYRQSLGQGLEFLIYFQGNSAPDKSGLPSDRFSAERTGGSVSTLTIQRTQQEDSAVYLCASSLEAPYGYTFGSGTRLTVV.

The V call is TRBV19, the J call TRBJ2-7; D is ambiguous. The CDR3 consists of 13 residues. Germline CDR1 LNHDA, CDR2 SQIVND (reference sequence). V lost 5 bases and J lost 0, with 8 bases in between. This chain's CDR3 is CASSGEISYEQYF. Here the CDR3 DNA reads TGTGCCAGTAGTGGTGAGATCTCCTACGAGCAGTACTTC.

Many counts were recorded for this clonotype. The chain links TRBV20-1 to TRBJ2-7; D gene unclear. Trimming pared 5 bases from V and 6 bases from J, leaving 23 bases between. Germline V gene data show CDR1 as DFQATT and CDR2 as SNEGSKA (reference sequence). The CDR3 consists of 15 residues. CDR3 amino acids: CSAAHRASLFAEQYF. Written as DNA, the CDR3 is TGCAGTGCTGCCCACCGGGCCTCCTTGTTTGCCGAGCAGTACTTC.

The sample holds many counts of this clonotype. The chain carries TRBV29-1 and TRBJ2-4; D gene unclear. Trimming took off 4 bases at V and 3 bases at J, with 10 bases between the two ends. There are 13 residues in the CDR3. Germline V gene data show CDR1 as SQVTM and CDR2 as ANQGSEA. The CDR3 DNA is TGCAGCGTTGCCGTGGGCGACAAAAACATTCAGTACTTC. Translated: CSVAVGDKNIQYF.

This clonotype was seen a handful of times. V usage is TRBV28 and J usage is TRBJ2-3, with D unclear. This CDR3 region has 12 residues. Germline CDR1 is MDHEN and CDR2 is SYDVKM. The germline V and J ends were trimmed by 4 bases and 3 bases, with 5 bases remaining between them. For the CDR3, the DNA is TGTGCCAGCAGTTCCGTGACAGATACGCAGTATTTT. This encodes CASSSVTDTQYF.

The genes are TRBV6-2 or TRBV6-3 and TRBJ2-1; 9 nucleotides match TRBD2. After removal of 2 bases from V and 0 bases from J, the junction contained 8 bases not matched to a gene. The CDR3 length is 18 residues. Germline V lookup: CDR1 MNHEY, CDR2 SVGEGT. The CDR3 DNA reads as TGTGCCAGCAGTTACGGGACTAGCAGGTTAAGCTCCTACAATGAGCAGTTCTTC. Its protein is CASSYGTSRLSSYNEQFF.

This clonotype was detected many times. This sequence joins TRBV7-8 and TRBJ1-6; D is unclear. Germline values: CDR1 SGHVS, CDR2 FQNEAQ. Trimming stripped 5 bases from V and 0 bases from J, with 17 bases between. The CDR3 extends over 18 amino acids. CDR3 sequence (DNA): TGTGCCAGCAGCCCCACCCCACGATCAAGCTCCTATAATTCACCCCTCCACTTT. Encoded protein: CASSPTPRSSSYNSPLHF.

This clonotype was detected only a few times. Relative to the germline gene, one junction end is altered; a read error may explain this. This sequence joins TRBV27 and TRBJ2-7; tentative D call: TRBD1 (6 bases). Germline V gene sequence: CDR1 MNHEY, CDR2 SMNVEV (reference sequence). This CDR3 spans 12 amino acids. CDR3 amino acids: CASSSPTGTRNF. CDR3 bases: TGTGCCAGCAGTTCCCCAACCGGGACACGGAACTTC.